This T cell receptor beta chain came from a study of blood T cell repertoires in COVID-19 (TCRdb year 2020). Study-wide context: Samples covering the acute and convalescent phases of COVID-19 were provided by collaborators in the United States, Italy and Spain. The material from the prospective study consisted of cDNA or gDNA derived from T cells, B-cell-depleted T cells, or PBMCs. The dataset comprised deeply sampled blood TCRbeta repertoires from subjects exposed to, actively infected with, or recovered from COVID-19. The repertoires were released in a freely available public database meant as a resource for research on the immune response to SARS-CoV-2. The samples were drawn from two sources: the first 160 participants of the ongoing ImmuneRACE study, and over 950 subjects contributed by 6 global collaborators. A de-identified subject ID, COVID-19 status, age in years and sex were almost always included in the sample metadata. Where HLA class I and class II types were available, the types were taken from metadata supplied by the sample provider, not from assay-based typing. The investigation overall reported the following: The quantity of clinical and demographic metadata differed by source and by participant and was supplied without curation.

One collaborating source in Seattle enrolled patients while the patients were actively infected and followed the patients over time throughout the course of disease. Each collaborating institution followed its own protocols to collect whole blood in K2EDTA tubes. For TCRbeta analysis, collaborators shipped samples in one of three forms: frozen whole blood, isolated PBMCs, or DNA extracted from either of those sample types. The CDR3 goes from the cysteine to the phenylalanine over 15 residues. CDR3 DNA only is kept here, 45 bases in frame from base 1. V is cut back by 6 bases and J by 8 bases, with 9 bases in the junction unmatched. CDR1 and CDR2 are read off the germline V gene as KGHDR and SFDVKD. Concerning this clone: The antigen it binds to is not known. The sample holds no much larger clone one base away, and base qualities are not on file.

TCRbeta CDR3 regions were amplified from genomic DNA using the immunoSEQ Assay, a bias-controlled multiplex PCR. As for the authors' bioinformatics: The number of nucleated cells in each sample was estimated from the amplification of reference gene primers within the assay. To quantify the absolute abundance of each unique TCRbeta CDR3 rearrangement, sequence reads were collapsed and filtered. For each sample, productive Simpson clonality was calculated as the square root of Simpson's diversity index across productive rearrangements. Imported from immuneACCESS, the table was reduced by TCRdb to in-frame sequences with V and J called. These copies leave out some clones; in studies compared against another copy, an unresolved V gene accounts for under half, and the cause of the remainder is not known. The V and J calls and clone size were taken over from that table, and D and trimming were inferred from the DNA. The sample data list about 140,000 clones, and 88% of these were observed just once. Roughly 2.5% of the sample is in the top ten clones.

The rearrangement combines TRBV24-1 with TRBJ2-1, and 10 junction bases match TRBD1. Sequencing input: peripheral blood. The TCR comes from a human donor with COVID-19, enrolled during active disease. The donor label of this sample is uncertain. Read as DNA, the sequence is TGTGCCACCAGTCACCGGGACAGGGGCGTCGATGAGCAGTTCTTC. The translation is CATSHRDRGVDEQFF.